These 17 T cell receptor beta chains were all obtained from the same sample, sequenced in a study of cytomegalovirus exposure and HLA in healthy donors. Some clones are missing from TCRdb's copy, which holds only in-frame ones; the method was immunoSEQ multiplex PCR. In the table there are a few hundred thousand clones, around 86% of which are singletons. Sequenced material: PBMCs. These receptors originate from a woman in her late teens or twenties in good health and CMV-seronegative.

This clone appeared once. V usage is TRBV28 and J usage is TRBJ2-7, with 9 bases fitting TRBD1. CDR3 size: 15 residues. J gave up 4 bases and V 6 bases, and 10 bases lay outside the gene matches. Germline V gives CDR1 MDHEN, CDR2 SYDVKM. CDR3: CASSWGQGLGYEQYF. CDR3 nucleotide sequence: TGTGCCAGCAGCTGGGGACAGGGTCTTGGGTACGAGCAGTACTTC. Filled out from reference TRBV28 and TRBJ2-7, the complete variable domain reads DVKVTQSSRYLVKRTGEKVFLECVQDMDHENMFWYRQDPGLGLRLIYFSYDVKMKEKGDIPEGYSVSREKKERFSLILESASTNQTSMYLCASSWGQGLGYEQYFGPGTRLTVT.

The chain recombines TRBV6-5 with TRBJ1-1, with 7 bases matching TRBD1. V lost 6 bases to trimming and J lost 1 base; unmatched junction nucleotides: 8. The CDR3 has 15 amino acids. Looked up from germline, CDR1 is MNHEY and CDR2 is SVGAGI. This chain's CDR3 is CASRERQGPNTEAFF. CDR3 DNA sequence: TGTGCCAGCAGGGAAAGACAGGGACCGAACACTGAAGCTTTCTTT.

The chain links TRBV19 to TRBJ1-4, with no clear D. Germline V CDR1 and CDR2: LNHDA, SQIVND (reference sequence). V gave up 8 bases and J gave up 0 bases, with 13 bases separating them. There are 15 residues in the CDR3. CDR3 sequence reads: CASCRQSATNEKLFF. CDR3 bases: TGTGCCAGTTGTCGACAAAGTGCAACTAATGAAAAACTGTTTTTT.

The V call is TRBV4-1, the J call TRBJ1-1; no definite D call. CDR1 is MGHRA and CDR2 is YSYEKL in the germline V gene. V dropped 0 bases and J dropped 6 bases, with 11 bases sitting between them. CDR3 length equals 14 residues. The CDR3 region is CASSQDSGWSEAFF. The DNA for the CDR3 is TGCGCCAGCAGCCAAGATAGCGGGTGGTCTGAAGCTTTCTTT.

The CDR3 sequence: CASSLRLAGAEQFF. CDR3 sequence (DNA): TGTGCCAGCAGCTTGCGACTAGCGGGAGCTGAGCAGTTCTTC. The genes are TRBV11-1 and TRBJ2-1; 12 bases map to TRBD2. The trim removed 3 bases at V and 9 bases at J, leaving 3 bases unmatched. Germline V CDR1 and CDR2: SGHAT, FQDESV (reference sequence). The CDR3 runs to 14 residues.

The rearrangement uses TRBV9 and TRBJ2-7, with TRBD1 as a possible D gene (5 bases). CDR1 is SGDLS and CDR2 is YYNGEE in the germline V gene. This CDR3 contains 16 residues. V was clipped by 0 bases and J by 7 bases, with 20 bases between them. Written as DNA, the CDR3 is TGTGCCAGCAGCGTAGTAGGGGCCCCTGGAACGTCGGAGCAGTACTTC. It is translated as CASSVVGAPGTSEQYF.

This sequence joins TRBV6-5 and TRBJ2-2; D possibly corresponds to TRBD1 (5 bases). Germline-derived CDR1 and CDR2 are MNHEY and SVGAGI. The V end was cut by 4 bases, the J end by 0 bases, with 6 bases between. The CDR3 is 14 residues long. The CDR3 region is CASSWGPNTGELFF. Here the CDR3 DNA reads TGTGCCAGCAGTTGGGGCCCGAACACCGGGGAGCTGTTTTTT.

The V call is TRBV10-2, the J call TRBJ2-7; 9 nucleotides match TRBD1. V was pared by 8 bases and J by 6 bases, with 5 bases of the junction left unmatched. This CDR3 is built from 12 residues. CDR1 and CDR2 (germline): WSHSY, SAAADI. In DNA, the CDR3 is TGCGCCAGCCGGGACAGGGATGGCGAGCAGTACTTC. This encodes CASRDRDGEQYF.

The J gene is TRBJ1-2, the V gene TRBV4-3, with TRBD1 as a possible D gene (5 bases). The CDR3 runs to 16 residues. Germline lookup yields CDR1 LGHNA and CDR2 YSLEER. Deletions cut 5 bases from V and 4 bases from J, with 20 bases between. DNA of the CDR3: TGCGCCAGCAGCTCTCCGGGACCGCAGCGGGGCTATGGCTACACCTTC. Its protein is CASSSPGPQRGYGYTF.

This clone was seen a handful of times. The chain couples TRBV30 to TRBJ1-1; TRBD1 matches 7 bases. This CDR3 contains 13 residues. Losses at the gene ends were 3 bases for V and 1 base for J; bases not matched to a gene: 2. Germline V gives CDR1 GTSNPN, CDR2 SVGIG (reference sequence). Here the CDR3 DNA reads TGTGCCTGGAGCCGGACAGGGAACACTGAAGCTTTCTTT. Its translation is CAWSRTGNTEAFF.

Only one count was recorded for this clone. The DNA of the CDR3 is TGTGCCAGCTCACCTCCGGACAGGGAGAAGTATTTT. This gives the protein CASSPPDREKYF. V is TRBV18 and J is TRBJ2-3; TRBD1 matches at 8 bases. V was clipped by 3 bases and J by 13 bases; unmatched bases: 6. From germline, CDR1 is KGHSH and CDR2 LQKENI. This CDR3 has 12 amino acids.

V usage is TRBV5-1 and J usage is TRBJ2-3; D uncertain. This CDR3 contains 13 residues. Germline V lookup: CDR1 SGHRS, CDR2 YFSETQ. Deletions cut 4 bases from V and 2 bases from J, with 8 bases between. CDR3 coding DNA: TGCGCCAGCAGCCTACTACACACAGATACGCAGTATTTT. This encodes CASSLLHTDTQYF.

This clone was detected a few times. The genes are TRBV7-2 and TRBJ2-7; 10 bases agree with TRBD2. Trimming took 2 bases from V and 2 from J; bases not matched to a gene: 3. The CDR3 length is 15 residues. Per the germline V gene, CDR1 is SGHTA and CDR2 is FQGNSA. The CDR3 reads CASSLTSGTTYEQYF. In nucleotides, the CDR3 is TGTGCCAGCAGCTTAACTAGCGGGACGACCTACGAGCAGTACTTC.

The chain combines TRBV4-1 with TRBJ1-5, with D possibly being TRBD1 (6 bases). Trimming pared 1 base from V and 5 bases from J, leaving 15 bases between. CDR1 MGHRA and CDR2 YSYEKL come from the germline V gene. This CDR3 comprises 16 residues. CDR3 in amino acids: CASSQVGTQNYQPQHF. CDR3 nucleotides: TGCGCCAGCAGCCAAGTGGGGACACAAAACTATCAGCCCCAGCATTTT.

The chain recombines TRBV5-4 with TRBJ2-7; 12 positions match TRBD2. J lost 0 bases, V lost 4 bases, and 2 bases had no gene match. This CDR3 comprises 15 residues. Germline lookup yields CDR1 SGHNT and CDR2 YYREEE (reference sequence). In DNA form, the CDR3 reads TGTGCCAGCAGCCGACTAGCGGGGGCCTCCTACGAGCAGTACTTC. Residues: CASSRLAGASYEQYF. Variable domain in full (rest from reference TRBV5-4 and TRBJ2-7): ETGVTQSPTHLIKTRGQQVTLRCSSQSGHNTVSWYQQALGQGPQFIFQYYREEENGRGNFPPRFSGLQFPNYSSELNVNALELDDSALYLCASSRLAGASYEQYFGPGTRLTVT.

The chain employs TRBV5-4 and TRBJ1-3, with D perhaps TRBD1 (5 bases). The V gene's germline CDR1 is SGHNT and CDR2 YYREEE (reference sequence). V gave up 1 base and J gave up 8 bases, with 19 bases separating them. The CDR3 runs to 16 residues. DNA for the CDR3: TGTGCCAGCAGCTTGAGGAGAGGGGCCGGCGGGGACACCATATATTTT. As protein: CASSLRRGAGGDTIYF.

The chain employs TRBV28 and TRBJ2-7; 7 positions agree with TRBD1. Per germline, CDR1 MDHEN and CDR2 SYDVKM. CDR3 length: 15 amino acids. J was trimmed by 3 bases and V by 4 bases; bases with no gene match: 9. The CDR3 region is CASSSVDRALYEQYF. The CDR3 DNA sequence: TGTGCCAGCAGTTCCGTCGACAGGGCCCTCTACGAGCAGTACTTC. Using reference TRBV28 and TRBJ2-7 for the parts outside the CDR3, the full variable domain is DVKVTQSSRYLVKRTGEKVFLECVQDMDHENMFWYRQDPGLGLRLIYFSYDVKMKEKGDIPEGYSVSREKKERFSLILESASTNQTSMYLCASSSVDRALYEQYFGPGTRLTVT.